This entry features one T cell receptor beta chain sequence. These data originate in a study of cytomegalovirus exposure and HLA in healthy donors. Primers for the PCR totalled 60 Vbeta and 13 Jbeta. Produced via immunoSEQ multiplex PCR; TCRdb's table is partial and in-frame only. The top ten hold 1% of the sample, which has more than 100,000 clones, 75% to 85% seen once. V was shortened by 3 bases and J by 7 bases, with 10 bases between the two germline ends. The germline V gene encodes CDR1 MNHEY and CDR2 SMNVEV (reference sequence). The CDR3 covers 13 residues. The chain is built from TRBV27 and TRBJ1-5; D remains ambiguous. Sequenced material: PBMCs. This sequence originates from a man in his forties in good health and CMV-seronegative. The CDR3 reads CASSLTFLQPQHF. The CDR3 nucleotides are TGTGCCAGCAGTTTGACATTCCTACAGCCCCAGCATTTT.